The 18 T cell receptor beta chains reported below all come from one sample, sequenced in a study of T cell changes during pregnancy in multiple sclerosis. Sequencing used immunoSEQ multiplex PCR; TCRdb keeps in-frame clones, though not all of them. The sample has about 49,000 clones, 90% to 95% seen once. The material sequenced was CD8+ T cells from peripheral blood mononuclear cells, taken before pregnancy. The origin of the receptors is a female donor with multiple sclerosis, enrolled in a pregnancy study.

The chain uses TRBV5-6 and TRBJ2-1; 9 bases are a match to TRBD2. Per the germline V gene, CDR1 is SGHDT and CDR2 is YYEEEE. Losses at the gene ends were 0 bases for V and 5 bases for J; bases not matched to a gene: 6. The CDR3 covers 16 residues. As DNA, the CDR3 is TGTGCCAGCAGCTTGGGGCTAGCGGGATCGAACAATGAGCAGTTCTTC. This sequence encodes CASSLGLAGSNNEQFF.

This chain connects TRBV10-1 to TRBJ2-7; D is perhaps TRBD1 (5 bases). The CDR3 spans 14 residues. Germline V CDR1 and CDR2: WNHNN, SYGVQD (reference sequence). Trimming removed 2 bases at V and 0 bases at J, with 8 bases between. The CDR3 region is CASSERQGSYEQYF. The CDR3 DNA is TGCGCCAGCAGTGAGCGTCAGGGCTCCTACGAGCAGTACTTC.

The chain employs TRBV11-2 and TRBJ2-1; 12 nucleotides align to TRBD2. Germline values: CDR1 SGHAT, CDR2 FQNNGV. The CDR3 is made up of 17 amino acids. J was trimmed by 9 bases and V by 4 bases; bases with no gene match: 13. CDR3 nucleotides: TGTGCCAGCAGCTCGCCCGGACTAGCGGGATTTTACGGTGAGCAGTTCTTC. The encoded protein is CASSSPGLAGFYGEQFF.

V usage is TRBV10-2 and J usage is TRBJ2-5, with 10 bases matching TRBD2. The CDR3 extends over 14 amino acids. Trimming at V came to 3 bases and at J to 5 bases, leaving 3 bases not matched to a gene. The V gene's germline CDR1 is WSHSY and CDR2 SAAADI. The chain's CDR3 is CASSEAGGTETQYF. CDR3 DNA sequence: TGCGCCAGCAGTGAAGCGGGGGGGACCGAGACCCAGTACTTC.

The chain employs TRBV4-3 and TRBJ2-1; 12 nucleotides align to TRBD2. This CDR3 comprises 17 residues. Germline-derived CDR1 and CDR2 are LGHNA and YSLEER. The ends lost 2 bases at V and 8 bases at J; junction bases unmatched: 10. The chain's CDR3 is CASSQIVTSGRPDEQFF. CDR3 DNA sequence: TGCGCCAGCAGCCAAATTGTGACTAGCGGGAGACCCGATGAGCAGTTCTTC.

The chain couples TRBV5-6 to TRBJ1-3, with D uncertain. V dropped 0 bases and J dropped 0 bases, with 4 bases sitting between them. CDR1 and CDR2 from the germline V gene are SGHDT and YYEEEE. This CDR3 is 14 amino acids long. The CDR3 sequence: CASSLGLSGNTIYF. Written as DNA, the CDR3 is TGTGCCAGCAGCTTGGGACTCTCTGGAAACACCATATATTTT.

A few counts support this clone. V gene TRBV30 combines with J gene TRBJ1-2; no firm D call. The CDR3 consists of 11 residues. Germline CDR1 GTSNPN, CDR2 SVGIG (reference sequence). V lost 4 bases, J lost 6 bases, and 9 bases lay in between. Here the CDR3 reads CAWNRVNGYTF. The CDR3 bases are TGTGCCTGGAATCGAGTTAATGGCTACACCTTC.

The J gene is TRBJ2-7, the V gene TRBV6-5; 8 nucleotides align to TRBD1. V shed 0 bases, J shed 2 bases, and the junction held 3 bases outside the gene matches. The CDR3 length is 15 residues. CDR1 is MNHEY and CDR2 is SVGAGI in the germline V gene. CDR3 bases: TGTGCCAGCAGTTACTCCTGGGACAGGACCTACGAGCAGTACTTC. It specifies CASSYSWDRTYEQYF.

This chain connects TRBV27 to TRBJ2-1; 8 bases fit TRBD2. The CDR3 consists of 16 residues. CDR1 and CDR2 from the germline V gene are MNHEY and SMNVEV (reference sequence). J lost 9 bases, V lost 5 bases, and 15 bases had no gene match. This CDR3 reads CASSRSAGEPMLEQFF. The CDR3 DNA is TGTGCCAGCAGTCGGTCAGCGGGGGAGCCGATGCTTGAGCAGTTCTTC.

This clone occurred once. The chain carries TRBV28 and TRBJ2-7; 7 bases match TRBD1. In germline, CDR1 is MDHEN, CDR2 SYDVKM. With 5 bases clipped from V and 7 bases from J, the junction kept 8 bases outside the gene matches. The CDR3 sequence is 13 residues long. CDR3 sequence reads: CASSVQGLGEQYF. DNA of the CDR3: TGTGCCAGCAGTGTACAGGGGTTGGGGGAGCAGTACTTC.

The genes are TRBV11-1 and TRBJ2-7, with D perhaps matching TRBD1 (5 bases). This CDR3 contains 14 residues. V lost 1 base and J lost 2, with 9 bases in between. Germline CDR1 reads SGHAT; CDR2 reads FQDESV (reference sequence). Here the CDR3 reads CASSLEGRAYEQYF. DNA of the CDR3: TGTGCCAGCAGCTTAGAGGGCAGGGCCTACGAGCAGTACTTC.

This chain joins TRBV10-2 and TRBJ2-7; TRBD2 aligns across 13 bases. The CDR3 is made up of 13 amino acids. Germline-derived CDR1 and CDR2 are WSHSY and SAAADI. V trimming: 9 bases; J trimming: 3 bases; junction bases outside the gene matches: 2. Written as DNA, the CDR3 is TGCGCCAGTACTAGCGGGAGGGGCTACGAGCAGTACTTC. Translating it yields CASTSGRGYEQYF.

The rearrangement joins TRBV19 to TRBJ1-1, with a possible D match to TRBD1 (6 bases). The germline gives CDR1 LNHDA, CDR2 SQIVND (reference sequence). Trimming removed 7 bases at V and 5 bases at J, with 17 bases between. The CDR3 has 14 amino acids. The CDR3: CASTYGSGETEAFF. The DNA of the CDR3 is TGTGCCAGTACCTATGGGTCAGGGGAGACTGAAGCTTTCTTT.

V gene TRBV7-2 combines with J gene TRBJ2-5, with 7 nucleotides matching TRBD2. This CDR3 region has 16 residues. J gave up 1 base and V 2 bases, and 7 bases lay outside the gene matches. Germline V gives CDR1 SGHTA, CDR2 FQGNSA. In DNA, the CDR3 is TGTGCCAGCAGCTTAAGTTTTGGCGGGAGCCAAGAGACCCAGTACTTC. Translated: CASSLSFGGSQETQYF.

V gene TRBV12-5 combines with J gene TRBJ1-1, with TRBD1 matching 10 bases. The CDR3 totals 14 residues. V was pared by 9 bases and J by 0 bases, with 4 bases of the junction left unmatched. In germline, CDR1 is LGHNT, CDR2 FRNRAP. The CDR3 is CASRTGGMNTEAFF. The CDR3 region has the DNA TGTGCTAGCAGGACAGGGGGTATGAACACTGAAGCTTTCTTT.

This chain uses TRBV28 with TRBJ2-1; 9 nucleotides align to TRBD2. This CDR3 spans 15 amino acids. Per germline, CDR1 MDHEN and CDR2 SYDVKM. V shed 5 bases and J 6 bases; nucleotides not matched to a gene: 8. The CDR3 reads CASSNSISGSNEQFF. In DNA, the CDR3 is TGTGCCAGCAGTAACTCGATTAGCGGGAGCAATGAGCAGTTCTTC.

The gene calls are TRBV9 and TRBJ1-1; D is unclear. The germline gives CDR1 SGDLS, CDR2 YYNGEE. CDR3 length equals 13 residues. Deletions cut 3 bases from V and 3 bases from J, with 9 bases between. DNA of the CDR3: TGTGCCAGCAGCGAAGCAGGATACACTGAAGCTTTCTTT. Translated, it gives CASSEAGYTEAFF.

V usage is TRBV5-5 and J usage is TRBJ1-1, with TRBD1 as a possible D gene (6 bases). Trimming cost V 1 base and J 1 base, with 8 bases left between them. The CDR3 runs 14 residues. Germline CDR1 reads SGHKS; CDR2 reads YYEKEE (reference sequence). The DNA of the CDR3 is TGTGCCAGCAGCTTGAACAGGGCGAACACTGAAGCTTTCTTT. The encoded protein is CASSLNRANTEAFF. Using reference TRBV5-5 and TRBJ1-1 for the parts outside the CDR3, the full variable domain is DAGVTQSPTHLIKTRGQQVTLRCSPISGHKSVSWYQQVLGQGPQFIFQYYEKEERGRGNFPDRFSARQFPNYSSELNVNALLLGDSALYLCASSLNRANTEAFFGQGTRLTVV.